Each of the 15 T cell receptor beta chains below was sequenced from the same sample in a study of T cells in Graves' hyperthyroidism and ophthalmopathy. There were TCR beta CDR3 regions amplified from RNA transcripts. The TCR CDR3 was amplified in a first-round RT-PCR using the HTBI primer set. MiXCR was run by TCRdb on the multiplex PCR reads, yielding one entry per CDR3 protein. This sample has roughly 300,000 distinct CDR3 sequences; roughly 18% occur once, and the top ten carry approximately 49%. The sample was blood. These receptors all stem from a woman aged 50 to 60 with Graves' hyperthyroidism.

For this clonotype: With a much larger clone just one base away, this may be a read error. The gene calls are TRBV3-1 and TRBJ1-3; D perhaps matches TRBD1 (5 bases). In germline, CDR1 is LGHDT, CDR2 YNNKEL (reference sequence). The CDR3 consists of 13 residues. The CDR3 protein is CASSIDGGSTIYF. The DNA of the CDR3 is TGTGCCAGCAGCATCGACGGGGGAAGCACCATATATTTT.

Concerning this clonotype: A much bigger clone sits one base away, suggesting this may be a read error. This rearrangement joins TRBV5-1 to TRBJ2-7; 11 bases are shared with TRBD2. The germline gives CDR1 SGHRS, CDR2 YFSETQ. This CDR3 has 17 residues. The CDR3 reads CASSLGTSGSGSYEQCF. The CDR3 coding sequence is TGTGCCAGCAGCTTAGGTACTAGCGGGAGTGGTTCCTACGAGCAGTGCTTC.

This clonotype has only a few counts. J is TRBJ2-3 and V is TRBV10-3; D call uncertain. Trimming took 2 bases from V and 6 from J, leaving 15 bases between them. Germline CDR1 reads ENHRY; CDR2 reads SYGVKD. There are 15 residues in the CDR3. The CDR3 is CAISEGPRSTDTQYF. DNA of the CDR3: TGTGCCATCAGTGAGGGCCCCAGGTCAACGGATACGCAGTATTTT.

This clonotype was picked up many times. This chain connects TRBV6-5 to TRBJ2-7, with 9 bases fitting TRBD2. The CDR3 sequence is 15 residues long. The V gene end was trimmed by 2 bases and the J gene end by 5 bases; junction bases not matched to a gene: 7. CDR1 MNHEY and CDR2 SVGAGI come from the germline V gene. In nucleotides, the CDR3 is TGTGCCAGCAGTTACCTGCGGGAGGGCCCCCACGAGCAGTACTTC. Translating gives CASSYLREGPHEQYF.

The rearrangement uses TRBV7-3 and TRBJ2-3; 9 positions match TRBD2. Trimming at V came to 4 bases and at J to 2 bases, leaving 4 bases not matched to a gene. Looked up from germline, CDR1 is SGHTA and CDR2 is FQGTGA. This CDR3 region has 15 residues. As DNA, the CDR3 is TGTGCCAGCAGCTCTAGCGGGATTACCACAGATACGCAGTATTTT. The encoded protein is CASSSSGITTDTQYF.

This clonotype was recorded a few times. This sequence joins TRBV20-1 and TRBJ2-7; 7 bases agree with TRBD1. After removal of 6 bases from V and 1 base from J, the junction contained 12 bases not matched to a gene. This CDR3 has 15 residues. CDR1 and CDR2 (germline): DFQATT, SNEGSKA (reference sequence). CDR3 DNA: TGCAGTGCCCGGAAGGTTTCAGGGGGTTCCTACGAGCAGTACTTC. Encoded protein: CSARKVSGGSYEQYF.

The gene calls are TRBV7-8 and TRBJ1-4, with 8 bases identical to TRBD1. Germline V gives CDR1 SGHVS, CDR2 FQNEAQ. The junction had 6 bases not matched to a gene; V was cut back by 8 bases and J by 7 bases. The CDR3 has 13 residues. The CDR3 coding sequence is TGTGCCAGCGGTGGAACAGGGGGTGAAAAACTGTTTTTT. The encoded protein is CASGGTGGEKLFF.

This clonotype was observed a handful of times. The chain uses TRBV12-3 or TRBV12-4 and TRBJ2-5; TRBD1 might be the D (6 bases). CDR3 size: 13 residues. Trimming shortened V by 7 bases and J by 1 base, and 10 bases separated the two germline ends. The chain's CDR3 is CASKQTGQETQYF. The DNA for the CDR3 is TGTGCCAGCAAGCAGACAGGCCAAGAGACCCAGTACTTC.

This clonotype has ten or more counts. This chain connects TRBV30 to TRBJ1-1, with 8 bases aligning to TRBD1. This CDR3 has 16 amino acids. Per germline, CDR1 GTSNPN and CDR2 SVGIG (reference sequence). Unmatched junction bases numbered 15, after V lost 4 bases and J lost 5 bases. The CDR3 DNA is TGTGCCTGGAACCAGGACAGGGTTTTTGTTGGGACTGAAGCTTTCTTT. Its protein is CAWNQDRVFVGTEAFF.

This clonotype was counted ten times or more. The chain combines TRBV12-5 with TRBJ2-3; a possible D gene is TRBD2 (6 bases). Trimming left V 7 bases short and J 5 bases short, with 16 bases between. Germline-derived CDR1 and CDR2 are LGHNT and FRNRAP. The CDR3 runs 14 residues. CDR3 bases: TGTGCTAGTGCGGGACTCCCCGTTGGAGATACGCAGTATTTT. Translated: CASAGLPVGDTQYF. Full variable domain (missing parts from reference TRBV12-5 and TRBJ2-3): DARVTQTPRHKVTEMGQEVTMRCQPILGHNTVFWYRQTMMQGLELLAYFRNRAPLDDSGMPKDRFSAEMPDATLATLKIQPSEPRDSAVYFCASAGLPVGDTQYFGPGTRLTVL.

In this sample, this clonotype turned up many times. The chain links TRBV6-2 or TRBV6-3 to TRBJ2-1; TRBD2 agrees at 10 bases. The CDR3 length is 17 residues. Germline loops: CDR1 MNHEY, CDR2 SVGEGT. The ends lost 2 bases at V and 0 bases at J; junction bases unmatched: 4. CDR3 sequence: CASSYKVAGGSYNEQFF. For the CDR3, the DNA is TGTGCCAGCAGTTACAAGGTAGCGGGAGGCTCCTACAATGAGCAGTTCTTC.

V and J are TRBV29-1 and TRBJ1-1; D not certain. V was clipped by 5 bases and J by 6 bases, with 13 bases between them. The CDR3 totals 12 residues. Germline CDR1 reads SQVTM; CDR2 reads ANQGSEA. DNA for the CDR3: TGCAGCGTTATAGATGGACGCGCTGAAGCTTTCTTT. Its protein is CSVIDGRAEAFF.

This clonotype was counted many times. V gene TRBV11-1 combines with J gene TRBJ2-1; 10 bases match TRBD2. V lost 5 bases, J lost 9 bases, and 10 bases stayed unmatched. From germline, CDR1 is SGHAT and CDR2 FQDESV (reference sequence). CDR3 size: 15 residues. Written as DNA, the CDR3 is TGTGCCAGCAGCCCGCCTAGCGGGAGTTGGGGTGAGCAGTTCTTC. It yields the protein CASSPPSGSWGEQFF.

This clonotype was detected many times. V and J are TRBV6-1 and TRBJ2-1; 13 bases line up with TRBD2. The CDR3 length is 19 residues. CDR1 and CDR2 (germline): MNHNS, SASEGT. V shed 5 bases, J shed 0 bases, and the junction held 10 bases outside the gene matches. CDR3: CASSSELAGGLSSYNEQFF. The DNA for the CDR3 is TGTGCCAGCAGTTCCGAACTAGCGGGAGGGCTTAGCTCCTACAATGAGCAGTTCTTC.

The chain joins TRBV6-5 to TRBJ1-1, with no clear D. From germline, CDR1 is MNHEY and CDR2 SVGAGI. V lost 3 bases, J lost 1 base, and 9 bases lay in between. The CDR3 is made up of 14 amino acids. The CDR3 DNA is TGTGCCAGCAGTTATACTGGGAAGAACACTGAAGCTTTCTTT. It encodes CASSYTGKNTEAFF.